A selection of T cell receptor beta chains follows, all from one sample in a study of cytomegalovirus exposure and HLA in healthy donors. Measured with immunoSEQ multiplex PCR; TCRdb has only the in-frame clones, and not every one. Of about 160,000 clones listed, roughly 96% are singletons. Sequenced sample: PBMCs. The receptors here all came from a woman younger than 30 in good health and CMV-seronegative. Each CDR3 is given with its conserved first and last residue. The order of the fields is D gene, CDR3 length, V gene, J gene, clone size, CDR3 protein, CDR3 DNA. D genes are given only for firm matches. The size of a clone is reported for some rows only, either as once, few or many, or as a class for expanded clones.

NA	14	TRBV19	TRBJ2-3	NA	CASSIGPSADTQYF	TGTGCCAGTAGTATAGGACCCAGCGCAGATACGCAGTATTTT
TRBD1	15	TRBV7-9	TRBJ2-1	NA	CASSRDRDFYNEQFF	TGTGCCAGCAGTCGGGACAGGGATTTTTACAATGAGCAGTTCTTC
TRBD1	13	TRBV4-2	TRBJ1-2	NA	CASSIQGNYGYTF	TGTGCCAGCAGCATACAGGGGAACTATGGCTACACCTTC
NA	17	TRBV9	TRBJ2-2	once	CASSVVPQDYLTGELFF	TGTGCCAGCAGCGTAGTCCCGCAAGACTACCTTACCGGGGAGCTGTTTTTT
NA	11	TRBV6-4	TRBJ1-1	NA	CASSRDTEAFF	TGTGCCAGCAGCAGGGACACTGAAGCTTTCTTT
TRBD1	15	TRBV5-1	TRBJ1-2	NA	CASSPQGANAYGYTF	TGCGCCAGCAGCCCACAGGGGGCAAATGCCTATGGCTACACCTTC
NA	16	TRBV6-5	TRBJ1-1	NA	CASSYRSGAPNTEAFF	TGTGCCAGCAGTTACAGATCTGGGGCTCCGAACACTGAAGCTTTCTTT
TRBD2	13	TRBV6-1	TRBJ2-7	NA	CASSLAGTYEQYF	TGTGCCAGCAGCCTAGCGGGGACCTACGAGCAGTACTTC
NA	15	TRBV19	TRBJ1-3	NA	CASSIGADSGNTIYF	TGTGCCAGTAGTATTGGGGCGGACTCTGGAAACACCATATATTTT
NA	16	TRBV4-1	TRBJ1-3	NA	CASSQDRGLYGNTIYF	TGCGCCAGCAGCCAAGACAGGGGTCTCTATGGAAACACCATATATTTT
NA	11	TRBV7-9	TRBJ1-1	NA	CASSLRTQAFF	TGTGCCAGCAGCTTACGGACACAAGCTTTCTTT
NA	16	TRBV2	TRBJ1-1	NA	CASRHHPLGEGTEAFF	TGTGCCAGCAGGCACCATCCCCTGGGGGAGGGCACTGAAGCTTTCTTT
TRBD2	15	TRBV9	TRBJ2-3	few	CASSERGVHTDTQYF	TGTGCCAGCAGCGAGCGGGGGGTCCACACAGATACGCAGTATTTT
TRBD1	17	TRBV5-4	TRBJ1-1	NA	CASSTGTGGIMNTEAFF	TGTGCCAGCAGCACCGGGACAGGGGGCATCATGAACACTGAAGCTTTCTTT
TRBD1	15	TRBV5-1	TRBJ2-5	NA	CASSLVGTGEETQYF	TGCGCCAGCAGCTTGGTCGGGACAGGGGAAGAGACCCAGTACTTC
TRBD1	13	TRBV4-1	TRBJ2-7	NA	CASSTGQFYEQYF	TGCGCCAGCAGCACGGGACAGTTCTACGAGCAGTACTTC
TRBD1	14	TRBV29-1	TRBJ1-1	NA	CSVGRGAQNTEAFF	TGCAGCGTGGGCAGGGGGGCCCAGAACACTGAAGCTTTCTTT
TRBD2	14	TRBV18	TRBJ2-7	NA	CASSPGSGDYEQYF	TGTGCCAGCTCCCCGGGCAGCGGGGACTACGAGCAGTACTTC
TRBD1	18	TRBV7-7	TRBJ1-3	NA	CASSELGQPRHSGNTIYF	TGTGCTAGCAGCGAATTGGGACAGCCTCGCCACTCTGGAAACACCATATATTTT
NA	11	TRBV6-5	TRBJ2-7	NA	CASMTKYEQYF	TGTGCCAGCATGACAAAATACGAGCAGTACTTC
TRBD1	16	TRBV6-6	TRBJ1-2	NA	CASSSGTGNKGYGYTF	TGTGCCAGCAGTTCGGGGACAGGGAACAAGGGATATGGCTACACCTTC
NA	14	TRBV19	TRBJ2-7	NA	CASSRQETSYEQYF	TGTGCCAGTAGTAGACAGGAGACCTCCTACGAGCAGTACTTC
TRBD1	15	TRBV15	TRBJ1-6	once	CATSREGQGRSPLHF	TGTGCCACCAGCAGAGAGGGACAGGGGAGGTCACCCCTCCACTTT
TRBD1	15	TRBV5-4	TRBJ2-3	NA	CASSSRDSRTDTQYF	TGTGCCAGCAGCTCCCGGGACAGTCGCACAGATACGCAGTATTTT
NA	17	TRBV21-1	TRBJ1-5	NA	CASSNVDSAWGNQPQHF	TGTGCCAGCAGCAACGTGGACAGTGCATGGGGCAATCAGCCCCAGCATTTT
TRBD1	13	TRBV19	TRBJ2-7	NA	CASSTRQGHEQYF	TGTGCCAGTAGTACTAGACAGGGGCACGAGCAGTACTTC
NA	14	TRBV18	TRBJ2-1	once	CASSPRQGSNEQFF	TGTGCCAGCTCACCACGGCAAGGGAGCAATGAGCAGTTCTTC
TRBD1	14	TRBV19	TRBJ1-5	NA	CASSTDRGNQPQHF	TGTGCCAGTAGTACGGACAGGGGAAATCAGCCCCAGCATTTT
NA	12	TRBV12-5	TRBJ2-3	NA	CASEAVGDTQYF	TGTGCTAGTGAGGCGGTAGGAGATACGCAGTATTTT
NA	15	TRBV29-1	TRBJ1-3	NA	CSVLNVSVSGNTIYF	TGCAGCGTACTTAACGTTTCGGTCTCTGGAAACACCATATATTTT
NA	15	TRBV7-3	TRBJ2-2	NA	CASSPGGAATGELFF	TGTGCCAGCAGCCCTGGGGGGGCAGCCACCGGGGAGCTGTTTTTT
TRBD2	18	TRBV7-2	TRBJ2-3	NA	CASSVVGGGSGGADTQYF	TGTGCCAGCAGCGTAGTGGGTGGTGGCAGCGGGGGGGCTGATACGCAGTATTTT
NA	12	TRBV6-6	TRBJ2-5	NA	CASAGFEETQYF	TGTGCCAGCGCAGGTTTCGAAGAGACCCAGTACTTC
NA	14	TRBV6-1	TRBJ2-2	once	CATKGRVNTGELFF	TGTGCCACCAAGGGCAGGGTTAACACCGGGGAGCTGTTTTTT
TRBD2	14	TRBV29-1	TRBJ2-7	NA	CSAQGLAGIYEQYF	TGCAGCGCTCAGGGGCTAGCGGGGATCTACGAGCAGTACTTC
TRBD1	15	TRBV6-1	TRBJ1-2	NA	CASSLGQGGTYGYTF	TGTGCCAGCAGTCTTGGACAGGGTGGGACCTATGGCTACACCTTC
NA	17	TRBV25-1	TRBJ2-3	NA	CASSGYPSEPSGDTQYF	TGTGCCAGCAGTGGATACCCAAGCGAACCGTCGGGGGATACGCAGTATTTT
TRBD1	15	TRBV9	TRBJ2-2	NA	CASSVGDRATGELFF	TGTGCCAGCAGCGTAGGGGACAGGGCCACCGGGGAGCTGTTTTTT
NA	15	TRBV6-5	TRBJ1-2	NA	CASSYGAGVMYGYTF	TGTGCCAGCAGTTACGGTGCCGGGGTTATGTATGGCTACACCTTC
TRBD1	17	TRBV7-8	TRBJ1-2	NA	CASSLARQGALSNGYTF	TGTGCCAGCAGCTTAGCTAGGCAGGGGGCGCTGAGCAATGGCTACACCTTC